Below, one T cell receptor beta chain is given with its context. With 7 bases removed from V and 4 bases from J, the gap between germline ends came to 11 bases. This CDR3 region has 12 residues. Germline loops: CDR1 MNHNS, CDR2 SASEGT. Generated by immunoSEQ multiplex PCR, the TCRdb table keeps only in-frame clones and is missing some. The sample includes fewer than 85,000 clones, about 94% of them seen just once. This entry belongs to a study of T cell changes during pregnancy in multiple sclerosis. This sequence joins TRBV6-1 and TRBJ2-7; a possible D gene is TRBD1 (5 bases). This receptor was taken from a female donor in good health, enrolled as a control in a pregnancy study. Sequences were derived from peripheral blood, sampled in the first trimester of pregnancy. The CDR3 loop reads CASIAGKYEQYF. The CDR3 DNA reads TGTGCCAGCATTGCAGGGAAGTACGAGCAGTACTTC.